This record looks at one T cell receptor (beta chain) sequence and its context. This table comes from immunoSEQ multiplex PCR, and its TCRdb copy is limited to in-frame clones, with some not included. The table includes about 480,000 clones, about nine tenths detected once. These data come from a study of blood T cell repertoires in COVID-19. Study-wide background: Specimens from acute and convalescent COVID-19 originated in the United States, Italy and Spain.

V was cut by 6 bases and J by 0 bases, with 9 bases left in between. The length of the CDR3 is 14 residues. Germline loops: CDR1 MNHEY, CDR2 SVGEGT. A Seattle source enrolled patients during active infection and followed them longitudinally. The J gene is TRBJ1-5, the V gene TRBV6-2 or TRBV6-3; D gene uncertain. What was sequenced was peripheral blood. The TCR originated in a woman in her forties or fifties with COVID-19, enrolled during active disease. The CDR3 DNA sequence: TGTGCCAGCAGCCGTAGCGCTAGCAATCAGCCCCAGCATTTT. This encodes CASSRSASNQPQHF.